Shown below are 8 T cell receptor beta chains from a single sample sequenced in a study of blood T cell repertoires in COVID-19. Assay used: immunoSEQ multiplex PCR; TCRdb lists only in-frame clones, some missing. The sample has about 370,000 clones, around 91% seen once. The sample was PBMCs or T cells enriched from blood (not recorded which). These receptor sequences come from a man aged 18 to 29 who had recovered from COVID-19.

This chain uses TRBV28 with TRBJ1-1; 7 nucleotides match TRBD1. The ends lost 8 bases at V and 3 bases at J; junction bases unmatched: 9. CDR1 MDHEN and CDR2 SYDVKM come from the germline V gene. The CDR3 has 14 amino acids. CDR3 nucleotides: TGTGCCAGCCATCACTACAGGGGATACACTGAAGCTTTCTTT. Protein sequence: CASHHYRGYTEAFF.

The chain links TRBV5-1 to TRBJ2-1; 7 bases are shared with TRBD2. This CDR3 region has 14 residues. Per germline, CDR1 SGHRS and CDR2 YFSETQ. V lost 3 bases to trimming and J lost 6 bases; unmatched junction nucleotides: 6. The CDR3 here is CASSWGGLSNEQFF. In DNA, the CDR3 is TGCGCCAGCAGCTGGGGGGGACTTTCCAATGAGCAGTTCTTC.

The V call is TRBV5-1, the J call TRBJ1-1, with D maybe TRBD1 (5 bases). CDR1 is SGHRS and CDR2 is YFSETQ in the germline V gene. V lost 0 bases to trimming and J lost 4 bases, with 13 bases between them. The CDR3 runs to 15 residues. Written as DNA, the CDR3 is TGCGCCAGCAGCTTGGCCAGGGTTGATGCCACTGAAGCTTTCTTT. It codes for CASSLARVDATEAFF. The variable domain in full, completed from reference TRBV5-1 and TRBJ1-1, reads KAGVTQTPRYLIKTRGQQVTLSCSPISGHRSVSWYQQTPGQGLQFLFEYFSETQRNKGNFPGRFSGRQFSNSRSEMNVSTLELGDSALYLCASSLARVDATEAFFGQGTRLTVV.

The chain employs TRBV19 and TRBJ2-7; 11 nucleotides match TRBD2. The CDR3 contains 16 residues. The junction had 5 bases not matched to a gene; V was cut back by 0 bases and J by 4 bases. Looked up from germline, CDR1 is LNHDA and CDR2 is SQIVND (reference sequence). The CDR3 reads CASSIDLAGGRYEQYF. The CDR3 nucleotides read TGTGCCAGTAGTATAGACCTAGCGGGAGGTAGGTACGAGCAGTACTTC.

This chain uses TRBV15 with TRBJ1-1; no clear D. The CDR3 runs to 14 residues. The germline gives CDR1 LNHNV, CDR2 YYDKDF (reference sequence). Trimming took off 3 bases at V and 8 bases at J, with 16 bases between the two ends. This CDR3 reads CATSSPTPTGEAFF. CDR3 coding DNA: TGTGCCACCAGCAGCCCCACACCGACGGGGGAAGCTTTCTTT. Supplemented by reference TRBV15 and TRBJ1-1, the full variable domain reads DAMVIQNPRYQVTQFGKPVTLSCSQTLNHNVMYWYQQKSSQAPKLLFHYYDKDFNNEADTPDNFQSRRPNTSFCFLDIRSPGLGDTAMYLCATSSPTPTGEAFFGQGTRLTVV.

This sequence joins TRBV19 and TRBJ1-5, with a weak D call TRBD1 (6 bases). V was clipped by 5 bases and J by 0 bases, with 35 bases between them. CDR1 LNHDA and CDR2 SQIVND come from the germline V gene (reference sequence). The CDR3 loop spans 23 amino acids. CDR3 loop: CASSPRTAPVRLIPAHSNQPQHF. CDR3 nucleotide sequence: TGTGCCAGTAGTCCGCGGACAGCGCCAGTACGTCTTATACCAGCACATAGCAATCAGCCCCAGCATTTT.

This chain uses TRBV11-2 with TRBJ2-5, with 11 bases aligning to TRBD1. The CDR3 spans 15 residues. Germline V gene data show CDR1 as SGHAT and CDR2 as FQNNGV. V lost 2 bases, J lost 4 bases, and 3 bases stayed unmatched. DNA of the CDR3: TGTGCCAGCAGCTTATTCGGGACAGGGGGAGAGACCCAGTACTTC. It codes for CASSLFGTGGETQYF.

V gene TRBV4-3 combines with J gene TRBJ1-1; 12 bases agree with TRBD1. CDR3 length equals 18 residues. The trim removed 0 bases at V and 5 bases at J, leaving 10 bases unmatched. In germline, CDR1 is LGHNA, CDR2 YSLEER. The CDR3 DNA follows: TGCGCCAGCAGCCAAGAGGGTCCCGGGACAGGGGGCTGGACTGAAGCTTTCTTT. Translating gives CASSQEGPGTGGWTEAFF.